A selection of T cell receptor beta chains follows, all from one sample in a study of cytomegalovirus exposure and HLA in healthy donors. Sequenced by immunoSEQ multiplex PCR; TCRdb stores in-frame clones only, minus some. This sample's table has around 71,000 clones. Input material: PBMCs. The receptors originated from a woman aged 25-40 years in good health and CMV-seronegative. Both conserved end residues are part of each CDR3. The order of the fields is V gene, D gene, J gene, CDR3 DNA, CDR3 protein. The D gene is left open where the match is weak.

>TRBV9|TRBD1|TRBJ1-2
TGTGCCAGCAGCCCCGTCAGGGGGACAGGATATGGCTACACCTTC
CASSPVRGTGYGYTF
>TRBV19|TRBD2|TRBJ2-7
TGTGCCAGTGGCCCCGGGGGGAGCGCCTACGAGCAGTACTTC
CASGPGGSAYEQYF
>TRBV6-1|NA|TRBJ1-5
TGTGCCAGCAGTGAAGCGCAGGGAGGGGGGAATCAGCCCCAGCATTTT
CASSEAQGGGNQPQHF
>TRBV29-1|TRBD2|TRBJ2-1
TGCAGCGTTGAACCCGGGGGAGGGGTTGGCGCCGACAATGAGCAGTTCTTC
CSVEPGGGVGADNEQFF
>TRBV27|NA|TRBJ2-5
TGTGCCAGCAGTTTATCGTGGCGGAACCAAGAGACCCAGTACTTC
CASSLSWRNQETQYF
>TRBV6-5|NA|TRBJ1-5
TGTGCCAGCAGTCCAACAGGGTATAGCAATCAGCCCCAGCATTTT
CASSPTGYSNQPQHF
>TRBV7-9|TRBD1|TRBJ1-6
TGTGCCAGCAGCTTAGCGGGACAGGCCTATTCACCCCTCCACTTT
CASSLAGQAYSPLHF
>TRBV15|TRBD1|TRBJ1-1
TGTGCCACCAGTTCGGACAGGGCAAGGAACACTGAAGCTTTCTTT
CATSSDRARNTEAFF
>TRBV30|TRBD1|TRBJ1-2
TGTGCCTGGAGTGTTTTCGTTGTAGGGGGCGGAGGCTACACCTTC
CAWSVFVVGGGGYTF
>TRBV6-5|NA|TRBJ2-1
TGTGCAACGGGACTCTACAATGAGCAGTTCTTC
CATGLYNEQFF
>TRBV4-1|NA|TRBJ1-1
TGCGCCAGCAGCCCAACCTTCGGGGACACTGAAGCTTTCTTT
CASSPTFGDTEAFF
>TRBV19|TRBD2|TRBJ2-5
TGTGCCAGTAGTATTACAAGCGGGGGTTCGGGAGAGACCCAGTACTTC
CASSITSGGSGETQYF
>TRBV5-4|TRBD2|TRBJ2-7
TGTGCCAGCAGCTTCGGGACTAGCGGGGGGATCAGCTCCTACGAGCAGTACTTC
CASSFGTSGGISSYEQYF
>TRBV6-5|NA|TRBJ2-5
TGTGCCAGCAGTTACTCAGCGGGGACCCAGTACTTC
CASSYSAGTQYF
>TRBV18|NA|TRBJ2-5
TGTGCCAGCTCACCTCCCCCCCCAGGGGTGGAGACCCAGTACTTC
CASSPPPPGVETQYF
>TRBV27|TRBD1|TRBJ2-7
TGTGCCAGCAGCATCGGTGGGACAGGGACCTACGAGCAGTACTTC
CASSIGGTGTYEQYF
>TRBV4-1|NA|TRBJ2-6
TGCGCCAGCAGCCAAGATCGCGCGGCCTCTGGGGCCAACGTCCTGACTTTC
CASSQDRAASGANVLTF
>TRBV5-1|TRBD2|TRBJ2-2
TGCGCCAGCAGCTCGGCCGGACTAGAGACCGGGGAGCTGTTTTTT
CASSSAGLETGELFF
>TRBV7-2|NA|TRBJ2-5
TGTGCCAGCAGTAGGGGGGGCCGGAGCGAGACCCAGTACTTC
CASSRGGRSETQYF
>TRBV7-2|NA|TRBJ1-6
TGTGCCAGCAGCTATATGACCCGACTCGATCGAGGTTCACCCCTCCACTTT
CASSYMTRLDRGSPLHF
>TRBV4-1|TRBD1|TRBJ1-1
TGCGCCAGCAGCCAGACGGGGGGACAGGGGGCGAGTGAAGCTTTCTTT
CASSQTGGQGASEAFF
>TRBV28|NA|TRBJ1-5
TGTGCCAGCAGTTTCCTTCGGACAGGCAATCAGCCCCAGCATTTT
CASSFLRTGNQPQHF
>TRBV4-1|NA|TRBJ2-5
TGCGCCAGCAGCCAAAAGACAGGTGCGGTTTGGCAGTACTTC
CASSQKTGAVWQYF
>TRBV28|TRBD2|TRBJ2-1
TGTGCCAGCACTTTCAGCGGGGGGGCGAATGAGCAGTTCTTC
CASTFSGGANEQFF
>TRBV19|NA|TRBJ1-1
TGTGCCAGTAGTATAGGACTATCCACTGAAGCTTTCTTT
CASSIGLSTEAFF
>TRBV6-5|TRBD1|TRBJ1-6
TGTGCCAGCAGTAAGCAGGGGGCTAGTTCACCCCTACACTTT
CASSKQGASSPLHF
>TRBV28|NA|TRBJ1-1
TGTGCCAGCAGTCCCCAAGGGGTACCTGAAGCTTTCTTT
CASSPQGVPEAFF
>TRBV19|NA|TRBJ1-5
TGTGCCAGTAGTAATCCCCCTAGGGGTCAGCCCCAGCATTTT
CASSNPPRGQPQHF
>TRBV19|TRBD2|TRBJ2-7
TGTGCCAGTACCTCCCCGGGACTAGCGGGCTCCTACGAGCAGTACTTC
CASTSPGLAGSYEQYF
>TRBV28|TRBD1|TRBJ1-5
TGTGCCAGCAGTTTAGACAGGGCGAGCAATCAGCCCCAGCATTTT
CASSLDRASNQPQHF
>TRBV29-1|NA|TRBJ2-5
TGCAGCGATACGCGCCCCCAAGAGACCCAGTACTTC
CSDTRPQETQYF
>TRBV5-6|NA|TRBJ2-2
TGTGCCAGCGGAACAGGGGAGGCGGCCGGGGAGCTGTTTTTT
CASGTGEAAGELFF
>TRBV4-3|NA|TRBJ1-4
TGCGCCAGCAGCCAAGTAACGGCAACTAATGAAAAACTGTTTTTT
CASSQVTATNEKLFF
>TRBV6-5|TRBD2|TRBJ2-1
TGTGCCAGCAGTTACATAGGCGGGAGCTCCTACAATGAGCAGTTCTTC
CASSYIGGSSYNEQFF
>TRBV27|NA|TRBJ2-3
TGTGCCAGCAGCTCAGGAGGCTCCACAGATACGCAGTATTTT
CASSSGGSTDTQYF
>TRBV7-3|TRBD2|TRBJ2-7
TGTGCCAGCAGCCTAGCGGGAGGTATCTACGAGCAGTACTTC
CASSLAGGIYEQYF
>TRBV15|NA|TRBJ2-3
TGTGCCACCAGGCCAGAGCAGAGGACAGATACGCAGTATTTT
CATRPEQRTDTQYF
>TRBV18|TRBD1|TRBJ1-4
TGTGCCAGCCTGCCGGGGACAGCAACTAATGAAAAACTGTTTTTT
CASLPGTATNEKLFF
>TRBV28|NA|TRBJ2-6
TGTGCCAGCAACCCGACAACTTCGAGCTCTGGGGCCAACGTCCTGACTTTC
CASNPTTSSSGANVLTF
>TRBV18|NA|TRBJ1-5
TGTGCCAGCTCCATAAACATCCCGACGGACGGGGGTGGTCAGCCCCAGCATTTT
CASSINIPTDGGGQPQHF
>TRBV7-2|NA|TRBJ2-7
TGTGCCAGCAGCCCCAGCGCCTACGAGCAGTACTTC
CASSPSAYEQYF
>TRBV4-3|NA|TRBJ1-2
TGCGCCAGCAGTCAAGGGCCAAGGGAGGGCTATGGCTACACCTTC
CASSQGPREGYGYTF
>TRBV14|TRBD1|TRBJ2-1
TGTGCCAGCAGCCAACGTCCGACAGGGGTGGTGAATGAGCAGTTCTTC
CASSQRPTGVVNEQFF
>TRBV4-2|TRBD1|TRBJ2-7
TGTGCCAGCAGCCAAGTGGGTGCAGGGGGCTACGAGCAGTACTTC
CASSQVGAGGYEQYF
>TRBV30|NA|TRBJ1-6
TGTGCCGGGAGTGTACGGGGGACCTATAATTCACCCCTCCACTTT
CAGSVRGTYNSPLHF
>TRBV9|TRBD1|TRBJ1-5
TGTGCCAGCAGCGTAGGGGACAGCCCCAATCAGCCCCAGCATTTT
CASSVGDSPNQPQHF
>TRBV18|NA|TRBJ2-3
TGTGCCAGCTCAACTACAGGGTTCACAGATACGCAGTATTTT
CASSTTGFTDTQYF
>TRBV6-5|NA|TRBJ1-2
TGTGCCAGCAGTTCGCCGGGGGGGCTGGGGGGCTACACCTTC
CASSSPGGLGGYTF
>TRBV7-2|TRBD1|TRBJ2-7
TGTGCCAGCAGCTTAGACAGGGGAGCCTACGAGCAGTACTTC
CASSLDRGAYEQYF
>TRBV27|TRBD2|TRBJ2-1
TGTGCCAGCAGTTTATGGAGCGGGAGCGGGTACAATGAGCAGTTCTTC
CASSLWSGSGYNEQFF
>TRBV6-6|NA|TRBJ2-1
TGTGCCAGCAGGTCTAACAATGAGCAGTTCTTC
CASRSNNEQFF
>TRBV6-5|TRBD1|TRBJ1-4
TGTGCCAGCAGTTCCGACTTCGACAGGGCGGTTGAAAAACTGTTTTTT
CASSSDFDRAVEKLFF
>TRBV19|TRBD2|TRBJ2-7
TGTGCCAGTAGTACGTCGGGAGGGCAATACGAGCAGTACTTC
CASSTSGGQYEQYF